This entry lists 10 T cell receptor beta chains sequenced from one sample in a study of post-analysis software for immune sequencing data. TCR beta cDNA libraries had unique molecular identifiers. One entry per CDR3 protein, called by TCRdb with MiXCR from the PCR reads. The sample shows approximately 350,000 distinct CDR3 sequences, about a third of them seen only once. Their target antigens are unknown. Regarding the study as a whole: Patients used a handful of TRBV segments, including TRBV5-6, TRBV5-1 and TRBV20-1, more often than controls.

Sample: blood. The receptors here all came from a girl aged 10-17 years with multiple sclerosis.

This clonotype was observed a handful of times. A junction end diverges from the germline sequence, so it may reflect a read error. The V gene is TRBV4-3, the J gene TRBJ2-1; the match to TRBD1 covers 8 bases. The CDR3 extends over 17 amino acids. Germline V gene sequence: CDR1 LGHNA, CDR2 YSLEER. CDR3 region: CAGSQERGDRGYNEQFF. In nucleotides, the CDR3 is TGCGCCGGCAGCCAAGAAAGAGGAGACAGGGGCTACAATGAGCAGTTCTTC.

The chain links TRBV20-1 to TRBJ1-4, with 10 bases identical to TRBD1. Germline CDR1 DFQATT, CDR2 SNEGSKA (reference sequence). This CDR3 has 13 residues. V lost 6 bases to trimming and J lost 8 bases; unmatched junction nucleotides: 6. CDR3 coding DNA: TGCAGTGCGCCGGGACAGGGGTTCGAAAAACTGTTTTTT. Residues: CSAPGQGFEKLFF.

This clonotype turned up a few times. The chain joins TRBV11-2 to TRBJ1-1; no firm D call. CDR3 length equals 11 residues. V lost 8 bases and J 8 bases, leaving 12 bases between the germline ends. Per the germline V gene, CDR1 is SGHAT and CDR2 is FQNNGV. CDR3 residues: CASAPQFEAFF. The CDR3 DNA follows: TGTGCCAGCGCACCCCAGTTCGAAGCTTTCTTT.

A few counts support this clonotype. The chain couples TRBV12-5 to TRBJ2-3, with D possibly being TRBD1 or TRBD2 (5 bases each). Germline assignment: CDR1 LGHNT and CDR2 FRNRAP. This CDR3 contains 14 residues. V lost 6 bases and J 6 bases, leaving 16 bases between the germline ends. CDR3 region: CASGGAPLVDTQYF. DNA for the CDR3: TGTGCTAGTGGCGGGGCCCCCCTCGTGGATACGCAGTATTTT.

The chain employs TRBV9 and TRBJ2-4; D not resolved. This CDR3 has 15 amino acids. The V end lost 0 bases, the J end lost 0 bases, and 7 bases lay between the germline ends. Germline V gives CDR1 SGDLS, CDR2 YYNGEE. Written as DNA, the CDR3 is TGTGCCAGCAGCGTAGGACCGTTAGCCAAAAACATTCAGTACTTC. Translated: CASSVGPLAKNIQYF. The whole variable domain, remainder taken from reference TRBV9 and TRBJ2-4, is DSGVTQTPKHLITATGQRVTLRCSPRSGDLSVYWYQQSLDQGLQFLIQYYNGEERAKGNILERFSAQQFPDLHSELNLSSLELGDSALYFCASSVGPLAKNIQYFGAGTRLSVL.

The rearrangement uses TRBV6-6 and TRBJ1-4; no definite D call. The CDR3 sequence is 15 residues long. Germline values: CDR1 MNHNY, CDR2 SVGAGI (reference sequence). V gave up 0 bases and J gave up 7 bases, with 12 bases separating them. In DNA, the CDR3 is TGTGCCAGCAGTTACTCGAGACCCCAGGCTGAAAAACTGTTTTTT. Protein: CASSYSRPQAEKLFF.

V is TRBV12-3 or TRBV12-4 and J is TRBJ2-6, with a weak D call TRBD2 (6 bases). The CDR3 covers 15 residues. Trimming cost V 6 bases and J 3 bases, with 12 bases left between them. In nucleotides, the CDR3 is TGTGCCAGCAGGCCGTGGGGGGTTGGGGCCAACGTCCTGACTTTC. This codes for CASRPWGVGANVLTF.

This chain joins TRBV5-1 and TRBJ2-7; D is possibly TRBD1 or TRBD2 (5 bases each). In germline, CDR1 is SGHRS, CDR2 YFSETQ. The CDR3 sequence is 12 residues long. Trimming took 5 bases from V and 6 from J, leaving 12 bases between them. CDR3 residues: CASRLGTGEQYF. The CDR3 coding sequence is TGCGCCAGCAGACTAGGGACCGGCGAGCAGTACTTC.

This clonotype was seen a few times. This sequence joins TRBV20-1 and TRBJ1-4, with D perhaps TRBD1 (5 bases). The CDR3 has 13 amino acids. Trimming shortened V by 1 base and J by 8 bases, and 11 bases separated the two germline ends. Germline values: CDR1 DFQATT, CDR2 SNEGSKA (reference sequence). CDR3 DNA sequence: TGCAGTGCTAGAGTAGGGGCGGTAGAAAAACTGTTTTTT. The encoded protein is CSARVGAVEKLFF.

This clonotype was observed a few times. The rearrangement joins TRBV27 to TRBJ1-5; D is ambiguous. Germline V gene data show CDR1 as MNHEY and CDR2 as SMNVEV (reference sequence). V was cut by 4 bases and J by 6 bases, with 7 bases left in between. The CDR3 contains 12 residues. The CDR3 here is CASSSSGQPQHF. The CDR3 DNA reads as TGTGCCAGCAGTTCCTCCGGTCAGCCCCAGCATTTT.